This T cell receptor (beta chain) was identified during a study of blood T cell repertoires in COVID-19. In the study overall: Italy, Spain and the United States were the sources of the convalescent and acute COVID-19 samples. T cells, B-cell-depleted T cells, or PBMCs provided the cDNA or gDNA that served as material.

The repertoire was sequenced with immunoSEQ multiplex PCR; TCRdb's copy has only in-frame clones and lacks some. The sample gives under 250,000 clones, around 85% of which show up once; about 9.3% is in the top ten. Germline CDR1 and CDR2: MGHRA and YSYEKL. This CDR3 spans 15 amino acids. Between the trimmed V and J ends, which lost 1 base and 4 bases, there was a span of 13 bases. Enrollees, roughly 18 to 90 years old, lived in 24 US areas. Allocation to cohorts depended on clinical history reported by the participants. What was sequenced was PBMCs or T cells enriched from blood (not recorded which). The sequence came from a woman in her 50s with acute COVID-19. J is TRBJ1-1 and V is TRBV4-1, with D unresolved. This chain's CDR3 is CASSQGEVSGTEAFF. CDR3 coding DNA: TGCGCCAGCAGCCAAGGTGAGGTCTCGGGCACTGAAGCTTTCTTT.